These 13 T cell receptor beta chains were all obtained from the same sample, sequenced in a study of shared clonotypes between healthy human individuals. Method: immunoSEQ multiplex PCR; TCRdb's copy keeps in-frame clones and lacks some. The sample records roughly 2.5 million clones, approximately 90% being singletons. What was sequenced was naive CD4+ T cells sorted from blood. As for subset: CD45RA+ positively selected. These receptors were obtained from a man between 18 and 29 years old in good health.

The J gene is TRBJ2-4, the V gene TRBV2; unclear D gene. The germline gives CDR1 SNHLY, CDR2 FYNNEI. Trimming left V 5 bases short and J 6 bases short, with 8 bases between. The CDR3 has 12 residues. The CDR3 DNA reads as TGTGCCAGCAGTTCCAACGGAAACATTCAGTACTTC. As protein: CASSSNGNIQYF.

CDR3 protein: CATPSGGGAEGELFF. CDR3 DNA sequence: TGTGCCACCCCGAGTGGCGGGGGGGCCGAAGGGGAGCTGTTTTTT. This chain links TRBV6-1 with TRBJ2-2; the match to TRBD2 covers 9 bases. V shed 10 bases and J 8 bases; nucleotides not matched to a gene: 14. CDR3 length: 15 residues. Germline loops: CDR1 MNHNS, CDR2 SASEGT.

In the case of this clone: The same CDR3 arises from other DNA sequences in this sample as well. The chain uses TRBV18 and TRBJ2-5, with D possibly matching TRBD2 (6 bases). The V gene's germline CDR1 is KGHSH and CDR2 LQKENI. The CDR3 totals 12 residues. With 3 bases removed from V and 5 bases from J, the gap between germline ends came to 7 bases. Here the CDR3 DNA reads TGTGCCAGCTCACCGCGGGACGAGACCCAGTACTTC. Its protein product is CASSPRDETQYF.

The chain has TRBV6-6 and TRBJ1-5; 8 nucleotides match TRBD1. Looked up from germline, CDR1 is MNHNY and CDR2 is SVGAGI (reference sequence). The CDR3 sequence is 15 residues long. Trimming removed 6 bases from V and 7 bases from J; junction bases left unmatched: 11. CDR3 coding DNA: TGTGCCAGCAGGTTCGACAGGGGCACTCGGCAGCCCCAGCATTTT. Amino acid sequence: CASRFDRGTRQPQHF.

The rearrangement uses TRBV18 and TRBJ1-1; tentative D call: TRBD1 (5 bases). Germline assignment: CDR1 KGHSH and CDR2 LQKENI. The CDR3 length is 16 residues. Trimming stripped 3 bases from V and 0 bases from J, with 14 bases between. CDR3: CASSPLRAGMNTEAFF. The DNA for the CDR3 is TGTGCCAGCTCACCCCTCAGGGCAGGGATGAACACTGAAGCTTTCTTT.

The chain joins TRBV25-1 to TRBJ2-7, with TRBD1 matching over 8 bases. Germline V gene sequence: CDR1 MGHDK, CDR2 SYGVNS. The CDR3 runs to 13 residues. The V segment lost 6 bases and the J segment 6 bases; nucleotides outside the gene matches: 7. CDR3 coding DNA: TGTGCCAGCAGGGACAGGGCTCGGGGCGAGCAGTACTTC. Its translation is CASRDRARGEQYF.

CDR3 in amino acids: CASSSYNLPDTQYF. The CDR3 DNA sequence: TGTGCCAGCAGTTCATACAATCTCCCAGATACGCAGTATTTT. The V call is TRBV6-5, the J call TRBJ2-3; D is unclear. Germline V gene data show CDR1 as MNHEY and CDR2 as SVGAGI. With 4 bases removed from V and 4 bases from J, the gap between germline ends came to 12 bases. The CDR3 totals 14 residues.

The chain couples TRBV20-1 to TRBJ2-2, with D uncertain. V was trimmed by 5 bases and J by 7 bases, leaving 8 bases between them. The CDR3 contains 11 residues. Germline-derived CDR1 and CDR2 are DFQATT and SNEGSKA (reference sequence). The DNA for the CDR3 is TGCAGTGCTCTAGGGATCGGGGAGCTGTTTTTT. Encoded protein: CSALGIGELFF.

J is TRBJ1-5 and V is TRBV27; weak D call: TRBD1 (5 bases). V was shortened by 2 bases and J by 1 base, with 12 bases between the two germline ends. The CDR3 covers 16 residues. From germline, CDR1 is MNHEY and CDR2 SMNVEV (reference sequence). CDR3 amino acids: CASSLIGAISNQPQHF. Here the CDR3 DNA reads TGTGCCAGCAGTTTAATTGGGGCGATCAGCAATCAGCCCCAGCATTTT.

The J gene is TRBJ1-5, the V gene TRBV5-6, with 7 nucleotides matching TRBD1. The germline CDR1 and CDR2 sequences are SGHDT and YYEEEE. This CDR3 spans 14 amino acids. The J segment lost 4 bases and the V segment lost 4 bases, leaving 5 bases of the junction unmatched. CDR3 in DNA: TGTGCCAGCAGCCAATGGGACAGAAATCAGCCCCAGCATTTT. Translated: CASSQWDRNQPQHF.

The gene calls are TRBV9 and TRBJ2-7; the match to TRBD2 covers 8 bases. The germline gives CDR1 SGDLS, CDR2 YYNGEE. This CDR3 is built from 14 residues. The ends lost 0 bases at V and 6 bases at J; junction bases unmatched: 5. CDR3 loop: CASSVGTSLTEQYF. CDR3 bases: TGTGCCAGCAGCGTAGGGACTAGCTTAACCGAGCAGTACTTC.

The chain couples TRBV6-1 to TRBJ2-7, with 7 bases identical to TRBD1. V dropped 3 bases and J dropped 2; count of bases not matched to a gene: 4. This CDR3 region has 14 residues. Germline V CDR1 and CDR2: MNHNS, SASEGT. DNA of the CDR3: TGTGCCAGCAGTGAGGACAGGTCGACCTACGAGCAGTACTTC. The encoded protein is CASSEDRSTYEQYF.

Comments on this clone: The sample has other DNA sequences that encode this CDR3 too. The rearrangement uses TRBV5-4 and TRBJ2-7, with TRBD2 identical over 14 bases. Germline CDR1 SGHNT, CDR2 YYREEE (reference sequence). This CDR3 is 15 amino acids long. V was pared by 4 bases and J by 2 bases, with 2 bases of the junction left unmatched. CDR3 sequence (DNA): TGTGCCAGCAGCCTGGGACTAGCGGGAGCCTACGAGCAGTACTTC. Its protein product is CASSLGLAGAYEQYF. Supplemented by reference TRBV5-4 and TRBJ2-7, the full variable domain reads ETGVTQSPTHLIKTRGQQVTLRCSSQSGHNTVSWYQQALGQGPQFIFQYYREEENGRGNFPPRFSGLQFPNYSSELNVNALELDDSALYLCASSLGLAGAYEQYFGPGTRLTVT.